The subject of this entry is one TCR beta chain. Its antigen is as yet unknown. One end of the junction does not line up with germline, which may come from a read error. The CDR3 totals 16 residues. From germline, CDR1 is SSHAT and CDR2 FNYEAQ (reference sequence). These data are taken from a study of T cells in narcolepsy. Study-level background: Patients with NT1 or NT2 and healthy control donors were enrolled.

The study's findings and limits: Some memory CD4+ repertoires had no autoreactive clone sequences.

Profiled with immunoSEQ multiplex PCR; TCRdb holds only in-frame clones, not every one. The sample includes about 35,000 clones, 70% to 85% of them seen just once. The sequenced material came from memory (CD45RA-) CD4+ T cells from blood. The chain recombines TRBV7-7 with TRBJ2-2; 11 bases are shared with TRBD2. The sequence came from a human donor in good health. CDR3 sequence reads: CASSPQLAGVAGELFF. Here the CDR3 DNA reads TGTGCTAGCAGCCCCCAACTAGCGGGGGTCGCCGGGGAGCTGTTTTTT.